The rows below give T cell receptor beta chains drawn from one sample of a study of tumour-infiltrating T cells in Burkitt lymphoma. TCRdb's copy holds only in-frame clones and misses some; the assay was immunoSEQ multiplex PCR. Seen here are 15,000 to 20,000 clones, approximately 80% observed once, and the top ten hold under 2.5%. The sample consisted of tumor tissue. The receptor source for this set is a human donor with diffuse large B-cell lymphoma. Each CDR3 is given with its conserved first and last residue. The order of the fields is J gene, V gene, CDR3 protein.

j_gene: TRBJ2-5; v_gene: TRBV19; CDR3aa: CASSISETQYF
j_gene: TRBJ2-7; v_gene: TRBV6-1; CDR3aa: CASSLRDSYEQYF
j_gene: TRBJ1-1; v_gene: TRBV2; CDR3aa: CASSEVEAFF
j_gene: TRBJ1-4; v_gene: TRBV11-2; CDR3aa: CASSRGTSNEKLFF
j_gene: TRBJ2-2; v_gene: TRBV25-1; CDR3aa: CASSDSGLSTGELFF
j_gene: TRBJ2-7; v_gene: TRBV7-6; CDR3aa: CASSFLTPGLAYEQYF
j_gene: TRBJ2-1; v_gene: TRBV5-6; CDR3aa: CASSFSGINNEQFF
j_gene: TRBJ2-7; v_gene: TRBV29-1; CDR3aa: CSVGEGLLYEQYF
j_gene: TRBJ1-2; v_gene: TRBV2; CDR3aa: CASLRDGVSGYTF
j_gene: TRBJ2-7; v_gene: TRBV7-9; CDR3aa: CASTPPDGAYEQYF
j_gene: TRBJ1-6; v_gene: TRBV27; CDR3aa: CASSLNPGGATYNSPLHF
j_gene: TRBJ2-5; v_gene: TRBV29-1; CDR3aa: CSVEDLGGLETQYF
j_gene: TRBJ2-5; v_gene: TRBV7-8; CDR3aa: CASSLGLAGETQYF
j_gene: TRBJ1-1; v_gene: TRBV10-3; CDR3aa: CAIQQGSNTEAFF
j_gene: TRBJ1-1; v_gene: TRBV5-1; CDR3aa: CASSLAPGGVGNTEAFF
j_gene: TRBJ2-7; v_gene: TRBV5-4; CDR3aa: CASSPRGESSYEQYF
j_gene: TRBJ2-7; v_gene: TRBV6-5; CDR3aa: CASSYADRDYEQYF
j_gene: TRBJ2-1; v_gene: TRBV9; CDR3aa: CASSASGSNEQFF
j_gene: TRBJ2-5; v_gene: TRBV7-2; CDR3aa: CASSSLEGETQYF
j_gene: TRBJ1-1; v_gene: TRBV5-1; CDR3aa: CASSSGQGGLGTEAFF
j_gene: TRBJ1-5; v_gene: TRBV19; CDR3aa: CASSPTPPTVGNQPQHF
j_gene: TRBJ1-4; v_gene: TRBV19; CDR3aa: CASSPWTGEDEKLFF